The 6 T cell receptor beta chains below were found in one sample sequenced in a study of T cell responses to AZD1222 COVID-19 vaccine. TCRdb's table, derived via immunoSEQ multiplex PCR, lists solely in-frame clones and lacks some. This sample carries tens of thousands of clones, around 87% of them seen once, and the ten largest clones take 8% to 9.5%. Sequenced material: peripheral blood, taken on day 0 of AZD1222 vaccination. The source is an adult in good health.

J is TRBJ2-5 and V is TRBV15; TRBD1 is a possible D gene (7 bases). The CDR3 is made up of 14 amino acids. Trimming left V 0 bases short and J 5 bases short, with 10 bases between. Germline CDR1 and CDR2: LNHNV and YYDKDF (reference sequence). The CDR3 spells CATSRDRGEETQYF. CDR3 sequence (DNA): TGTGCCACCAGCAGAGACAGGGGGGAGGAGACCCAGTACTTC. Variable domain in full (rest from reference TRBV15 and TRBJ2-5): DAMVIQNPRYQVTQFGKPVTLSCSQTLNHNVMYWYQQKSSQAPKLLFHYYDKDFNNEADTPDNFQSRRPNTSFCFLDIRSPGLGDTAMYLCATSRDRGEETQYFGPGTRLLVL.

The chain uses TRBV7-9 and TRBJ2-5; D is uncertain. V was pared by 4 bases and J by 5 bases, with 5 bases between. The CDR3 is made up of 11 amino acids. Germline assignment: CDR1 SEHNR and CDR2 FQNEAQ (reference sequence). The CDR3 here is CASSSIETQYF. As DNA, the CDR3 is TGTGCCAGCAGCTCCATCGAGACCCAGTACTTC.

This clone showed up just once. The chain is built from TRBV2 and TRBJ2-1; D possibly corresponds to TRBD1 (6 bases). This CDR3 has 15 residues. Germline values: CDR1 SNHLY, CDR2 FYNNEI. The V and J ends lost 5 bases and 4 bases respectively, with 15 bases between them. The CDR3 protein is CASSNQGIGYNEQFF. Here the CDR3 DNA reads TGTGCCAGCAGTAATCAGGGGATCGGGTACAATGAGCAGTTCTTC.

This chain connects TRBV10-3 to TRBJ1-2; no clear D. Germline V CDR1 and CDR2: ENHRY, SYGVKD. V gave up 5 bases and J gave up 8 bases, with 18 bases separating them. The CDR3 sequence is 14 residues long. The CDR3 DNA reads as TGTGCCATCAGTTCGGGCTCCCCCGGAGGGGGCTACACCTTC. Encoded protein: CAISSGSPGGGYTF.

The chain links TRBV30 to TRBJ1-1; D may be TRBD1 (5 bases). The CDR3 consists of 11 residues. Trimming took off 2 bases at V and 8 bases at J, with 9 bases between the two ends. The germline V gene has CDR1 GTSNPN and CDR2 SVGIG (reference sequence). The CDR3 region has the DNA TGTGCCTGGAGTCCAGGGTTCGAAGCTTTCTTT. Its translation: CAWSPGFEAFF.

CDR3 coding DNA: TGTGCCAGCAGCCCTCCGGCAGCTGTTCGTTATGGCTACACCTTC. It specifies CASSPPAAVRYGYTF. The chain uses TRBV11-2 and TRBJ1-2; no firm D call. Germline lookup yields CDR1 SGHAT and CDR2 FQNNGV. CDR3 length: 15 amino acids. Trimming left V 5 bases short and J 5 bases short, with 18 bases between.